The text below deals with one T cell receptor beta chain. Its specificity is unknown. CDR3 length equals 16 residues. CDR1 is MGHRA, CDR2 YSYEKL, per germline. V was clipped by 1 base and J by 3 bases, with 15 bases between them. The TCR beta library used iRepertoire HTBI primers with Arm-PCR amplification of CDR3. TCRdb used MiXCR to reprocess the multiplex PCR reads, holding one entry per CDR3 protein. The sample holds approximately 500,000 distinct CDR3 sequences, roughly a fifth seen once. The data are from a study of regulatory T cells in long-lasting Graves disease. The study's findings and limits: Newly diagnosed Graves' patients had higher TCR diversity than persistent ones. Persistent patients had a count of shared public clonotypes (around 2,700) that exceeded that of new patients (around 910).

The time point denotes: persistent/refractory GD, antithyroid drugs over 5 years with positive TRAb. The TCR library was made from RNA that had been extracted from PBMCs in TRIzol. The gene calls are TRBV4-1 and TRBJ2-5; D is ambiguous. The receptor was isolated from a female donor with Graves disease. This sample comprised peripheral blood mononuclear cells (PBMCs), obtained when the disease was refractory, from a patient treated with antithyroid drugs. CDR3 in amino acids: CASSQGPPRWEETQYF. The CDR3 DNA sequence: TGCGCCAGCAGCCAAGGACCCCCGCGATGGGAAGAGACCCAGTACTTC.